A selection of T cell receptor beta chains follows, all from one sample in a study of patients and donors after allogeneic stem cell transplantation. TCRdb used MiXCR to reprocess the RT-PCR reads, holding one entry per CDR3 protein. The repertoire holds roughly 230,000 distinct CDR3 sequences, with 14% as singletons. Sequencing used blood, either unsorted or a sorted T cell fraction (not recorded which). The receptors originated from a human donor who was either an allogeneic HSCT recipient or a stem cell or donor lymphocyte infusion donor (not recorded which). It is not recorded whose cells these are; they may come from a transplant donor. Each CDR3 is given with its conserved first and last residue. D genes are given only for firm matches. Clone size is shown for a subset of rows, as once, few, many or a class of expanded clone.

v_gene: TRBV10-2; j_gene: TRBJ2-3; abundance: -; d_gene: -; CDR3nt: TGCGCCAGCAGTGACGGGGGGCCAGATACGCAGTATTTT; CDR3aa: CASSDGGPDTQYF
v_gene: TRBV29-1; j_gene: TRBJ1-1; abundance: many; d_gene: -; CDR3nt: TGCAGCGTTGAAGAGGATAATCCGAACACTGAAGCTTTCTTT; CDR3aa: CSVEEDNPNTEAFF
v_gene: TRBV3-1; j_gene: TRBJ2-2; abundance: many; d_gene: -; CDR3nt: TGTGCCAGCGGCTTTAGTGCCGGGGAGCTGTTTTTT; CDR3aa: CASGFSAGELFF
v_gene: TRBV7-6; j_gene: TRBJ1-6; abundance: few; d_gene: -; CDR3nt: TGTGCCAGCAGCTTAATGCAGGGAGGTAATTCACCCCTCCACTTT; CDR3aa: CASSLMQGGNSPLHF
v_gene: TRBV20-1; j_gene: TRBJ2-7; abundance: many; d_gene: TRBD1; CDR3nt: TGCAGTGCTAGATTGGGGGACAGGGGATACGAGCAGTACTTC; CDR3aa: CSARLGDRGYEQYF
v_gene: TRBV27; j_gene: TRBJ1-5; abundance: -; d_gene: -; CDR3nt: TGTGCCAGCAGCCTTGACAGGTTTAGCAATCAGCCCCAGCATTTT; CDR3aa: CASSLDRFSNQPQHF
v_gene: TRBV18; j_gene: TRBJ2-7; abundance: -; d_gene: -; CDR3nt: TGTGCCAGCCCCACCGGGAGTTCCTACGAGCAGTACTTC; CDR3aa: CASPTGSSYEQYF
v_gene: TRBV7-3; j_gene: TRBJ2-1; abundance: -; d_gene: TRBD2; CDR3nt: TGTGCCAGCAGCTTAATGACTAGCCGGAATGAGCAGTTCTTC; CDR3aa: CASSLMTSRNEQFF
v_gene: TRBV6-1; j_gene: TRBJ1-2; abundance: many; d_gene: -; CDR3nt: TGTGCCAGCAGTACCTCCGGACTGGGAGTGGGAGGCTACACCTTC; CDR3aa: CASSTSGLGVGGYTF
v_gene: TRBV18; j_gene: TRBJ2-5; abundance: -; d_gene: TRBD1; CDR3nt: TGTGCCAGCTCACCCCCGAGGACAGGTCAAGAGACCCAGTACTTC; CDR3aa: CASSPPRTGQETQYF
v_gene: TRBV7-9; j_gene: TRBJ1-5; abundance: -; d_gene: -; CDR3nt: TGTGCCAGCAGCTCGCAGGGAGGTAGCAATCAGCCCCAGCATTTT; CDR3aa: CASSSQGGSNQPQHF
v_gene: TRBV12-3/TRBV12-4; j_gene: TRBJ1-2; abundance: many; d_gene: -; CDR3nt: TGTGCCAGCAGCAAGTCTGTGGGTGGCTACACCTTC; CDR3aa: CASSKSVGGYTF
v_gene: TRBV7-8; j_gene: TRBJ2-1; abundance: many; d_gene: -; CDR3nt: TGTGCCAGCAGCTTATGGGACGGGACCTACAATGAGCAGTTCTTC; CDR3aa: CASSLWDGTYNEQFF
v_gene: TRBV12-3/TRBV12-4; j_gene: TRBJ2-3; abundance: -; d_gene: -; CDR3nt: TGTGCCAGCAGTTTGCACCGCACAGATACGCAGTATTTT; CDR3aa: CASSLHRTDTQYF
v_gene: TRBV20-1; j_gene: TRBJ2-1; abundance: many; d_gene: TRBD2; CDR3nt: TGCAGTGCAGAAGGGACTAGCGTCTACAATGAGCAGTTCTTC; CDR3aa: CSAEGTSVYNEQFF
v_gene: TRBV2; j_gene: TRBJ2-7; abundance: -; d_gene: -; CDR3nt: TGTGCCAGCAGTGAAACACTCCTCTCCTACGAGCAGTACTTC; CDR3aa: CASSETLLSYEQYF
v_gene: TRBV6-1; j_gene: TRBJ2-4; abundance: many; d_gene: TRBD1; CDR3nt: TGTGCCAGCAGTGAAAGGGACAGGGGGAGTACCAAAAACATTCAGTACTTC; CDR3aa: CASSERDRGSTKNIQYF
v_gene: TRBV7-9; j_gene: TRBJ2-7; abundance: few; d_gene: -; CDR3nt: TGTGCCAGCAGCTACCCCCGGGACGCGAGCTCCTACGAGCAGTACTTC; CDR3aa: CASSYPRDASSYEQYF
v_gene: TRBV30; j_gene: TRBJ1-2; abundance: -; d_gene: -; CDR3nt: TGTGCCTGGAGTGCCGGACCGAACTATGGCTACACCTTC; CDR3aa: CAWSAGPNYGYTF
v_gene: TRBV20-1; j_gene: TRBJ2-1; abundance: -; d_gene: -; CDR3nt: TGCAGTGCTAGAAACCCGAGCTCCTACAATGAGCAGTTCTTC; CDR3aa: CSARNPSSYNEQFF
v_gene: TRBV6-2/TRBV6-3; j_gene: TRBJ2-7; abundance: many; d_gene: TRBD1; CDR3nt: TGTGCCAGCAGTGCCCGGGGACAGTATTACGAGCAGTACTTC; CDR3aa: CASSARGQYYEQYF
v_gene: TRBV3-1; j_gene: TRBJ1-3; abundance: -; d_gene: -; CDR3nt: TGTGCCAGCAGCCAAGCAGGGTACGGAAACACCATATATTTT; CDR3aa: CASSQAGYGNTIYF
v_gene: TRBV5-4; j_gene: TRBJ2-5; abundance: -; d_gene: -; CDR3nt: TGTGCCATCATGATACAGGGACTCCAAGAGACCCAGTACTTC; CDR3aa: CAIMIQGLQETQYF
v_gene: TRBV9; j_gene: TRBJ2-2; abundance: -; d_gene: -; CDR3nt: TGTGCCAGCAGGGCCTACGGACCGAACACCGGGGAGCTGTTTTTT; CDR3aa: CASRAYGPNTGELFF
v_gene: TRBV3-1; j_gene: TRBJ1-1; abundance: -; d_gene: -; CDR3nt: TGTGCCAGCAGCGCCCGACAGATACTGAACACTGAAGCTTTCTTT; CDR3aa: CASSARQILNTEAFF
v_gene: TRBV6-6; j_gene: TRBJ1-1; abundance: -; d_gene: -; CDR3nt: TGTGCCAGCAGTGCCACAGGGCAGGGTGAAGCTTTCTTT; CDR3aa: CASSATGQGEAFF
v_gene: TRBV19; j_gene: TRBJ1-2; abundance: many; d_gene: -; CDR3nt: TGTGCCAGTAGTATCTATTCGGGGAGGAAGGAAGGCTACACCTTC; CDR3aa: CASSIYSGRKEGYTF
v_gene: TRBV29-1; j_gene: TRBJ1-3; abundance: many; d_gene: -; CDR3nt: TGCAGCGCAGAGGTTTTCTCTGGAAACACCATATATTTT; CDR3aa: CSAEVFSGNTIYF
v_gene: TRBV6-1; j_gene: TRBJ2-1; abundance: -; d_gene: TRBD2; CDR3nt: TGTGCCAGCAGCGCCGTGGAGGGCGGGGGATACAATGAGCAGTTCTTC; CDR3aa: CASSAVEGGGYNEQFF
v_gene: TRBV5-1; j_gene: TRBJ2-3; abundance: many; d_gene: -; CDR3nt: TGCGCCAGCAGCTCCCTTTCGACAGGAAACACAGATACGCAGTATTTT; CDR3aa: CASSSLSTGNTDTQYF
v_gene: TRBV25-1; j_gene: TRBJ1-4; abundance: few; d_gene: -; CDR3nt: TGTGCCAGCAGTGAACCCAGGGGCCATAATGAAAAACTGTTTTTT; CDR3aa: CASSEPRGHNEKLFF
v_gene: TRBV7-2; j_gene: TRBJ2-6; abundance: many; d_gene: -; CDR3nt: TGTGCCAGCAGCTTAGTTCTTGGAAGCTCTGGGGCCAACGTCCTGACTTTC; CDR3aa: CASSLVLGSSGANVLTF
v_gene: TRBV12-3/TRBV12-4; j_gene: TRBJ2-7; abundance: -; d_gene: -; CDR3nt: TGTGCCAGCAGTTCTACAACAGGGTATCTCCCCGAGCAGTACTTC; CDR3aa: CASSSTTGYLPEQYF
v_gene: TRBV11-3; j_gene: TRBJ2-1; abundance: few; d_gene: -; CDR3nt: TGTGCCAGCAGCTTAGGGGGGGACGCCTACAATGAGCAGTTCTTC; CDR3aa: CASSLGGDAYNEQFF
v_gene: TRBV5-1; j_gene: TRBJ2-3; abundance: -; d_gene: TRBD1; CDR3nt: TGCGCCAGCAGCTTGTGGACAGGAAACACAGATACGCAGTATTTT; CDR3aa: CASSLWTGNTDTQYF
v_gene: TRBV7-8; j_gene: TRBJ1-6; abundance: few; d_gene: -; CDR3nt: TGTGCCAGCAGCTTAGGGGACCCGAATTCACCCCTCCACTTT; CDR3aa: CASSLGDPNSPLHF
v_gene: TRBV5-1; j_gene: TRBJ2-5; abundance: many; d_gene: -; CDR3nt: TGTGCCAGCAGTTTAGGTCGTGAGACCCAGTACTTC; CDR3aa: CASSLGRETQYF
v_gene: TRBV5-6; j_gene: TRBJ2-5; abundance: -; d_gene: TRBD2; CDR3nt: TGTGCCAGCAGCTTTTCCCCGGGGGGAGAGACCCAGTACTTC; CDR3aa: CASSFSPGGETQYF
v_gene: TRBV12-3/TRBV12-4; j_gene: TRBJ1-5; abundance: few; d_gene: TRBD1; CDR3nt: TGTGCCAGCACAGGGGGGGCTTACAATCAGCCCCAGCATTTT; CDR3aa: CASTGGAYNQPQHF
v_gene: TRBV29-1; j_gene: TRBJ1-1; abundance: -; d_gene: -; CDR3nt: TGCAGCGTCCTATCCGCTGTTCGGGTAAACACTGAAGCTTTCTTT; CDR3aa: CSVLSAVRVNTEAFF
v_gene: TRBV7-3; j_gene: TRBJ2-1; abundance: -; d_gene: -; CDR3nt: TGTGCCAGCAGCCCCCTAGACAGGAGCTCCTACAATGAGCAGTTCTTC; CDR3aa: CASSPLDRSSYNEQFF
v_gene: TRBV20-1; j_gene: TRBJ1-5; abundance: -; d_gene: TRBD1; CDR3nt: TGCAGTGCTAGAGGACAGGGGGCTTACAATCAGCCCCAGCATTTT; CDR3aa: CSARGQGAYNQPQHF
v_gene: TRBV4-1; j_gene: TRBJ1-2; abundance: -; d_gene: -; CDR3nt: TGCGCCAGCAGCCAAGGGACGATTGACTATGGCTACACCTTC; CDR3aa: CASSQGTIDYGYTF
v_gene: TRBV20-1; j_gene: TRBJ1-1; abundance: many; d_gene: -; CDR3nt: TGCAGTGCCGACATCGCCAACACTGAAGCTTTCTTT; CDR3aa: CSADIANTEAFF
v_gene: TRBV20-1; j_gene: TRBJ1-2; abundance: many; d_gene: TRBD1; CDR3nt: TGCAGTGCTAGGACAGGGGGTCATGGCTACACCTTC; CDR3aa: CSARTGGHGYTF
v_gene: TRBV7-3; j_gene: TRBJ2-3; abundance: -; d_gene: TRBD2; CDR3nt: TGTGCCAGCAGCCTAACATGGGGGAGGGAGCATACGCAGTATTTT; CDR3aa: CASSLTWGREHTQYF
v_gene: TRBV27; j_gene: TRBJ2-7; abundance: -; d_gene: -; CDR3nt: TGTGCCAGCAGTAAAGGGGGGTCCTACGAGCAGTACTTC; CDR3aa: CASSKGGSYEQYF